The clone carrying this T cell receptor (beta chain) has just one count. A read error may be the cause here, since a much bigger clone is one base away. Trimming took 5 bases from V and 4 from J, leaving 15 bases between them. Germline-derived CDR1 and CDR2 are MNHEY and SVGAGI. The CDR3 is 14 residues long. Total RNA (approximately 450 ng) served as template for TCR beta cDNA synthesis primed by a constant-region primer. Sequencing libraries for TCR beta derived from three nested multiplex PCR rounds that used slightly modified ARM-PCR. TRBV1-TRBV30 forward primers paired with a C-beta reverse primer were used in the first two PCR rounds, which ran about 11 cycles each. TCRdb ran MiXCR on the multiplex PCR reads and lists one entry per CDR3 protein. The profile shows 120,000 or so distinct CDR3 sequences, around 60% of them singletons. Co-extraction yielded RNA and DNA from around 18-30 mg of unsorted bulk tissue.

The entry originates in a study of tumor-infiltrating lymphocytes in primary liver carcinoma. The sample comprised liver tumor tissue from sampling region 1. The subset here: tumor region T1, superior pole. The J gene is TRBJ2-7, the V gene TRBV6-5; D perhaps matches TRBD2 (5 bases). This clonotype originated in a woman aged 55-70 years with primary liver carcinoma and hepatitis B virus infection. The chain's CDR3 is CASSQDMGGYEQYF. The CDR3 DNA reads TGTGCCAGCAGTCAAGATATGGGCGGGTACGAGCAGTACTTC.